This TCR beta chain was retrieved from a study of shared clonotypes between healthy human individuals (dated by TCRdb to 2020 to 2021). About the full investigation: Three men and a couple of women, aged 18 to 49 years, made up the cohort. For each donor, CD4 naive and CD4 memory were each run on three plates, CD8 naive on two plates, and CD8 memory on one plate. Different laboratories and diverse techniques were used to prepare libraries and sequence TCR repertoires, to increase sequencing depth and limit assay-specific biases. To estimate repertoire size and how much clonotype sharing occurs between individuals, the study deeply sequenced the blood TCR repertoires of a handful of healthy adults. Between about 0.9 and 8.9 billion PBMCs per donor were obtained by leukapheresis.

Using the deep immunoSEQ assay, multiplex PCR amplified TCR CDR3 regions from genomic DNA. For each cell subset, the extracted genomic DNA was distributed evenly across all wells of several immunoSEQ 96-well plates, and each plate served as one replicate. For sorted subsets, approximately 190 ng of genomic DNA, equivalent to 25,000 to 30,000 T cell genomes, went into each replicate PCR. Purified libraries were measured with a Qubit 3.0 fluorometer, size-checked on a Bioanalyzer 2100, and measured again with the KAPA Library Quantification kit. Each immunoSEQ 96-well plate was sequenced on its own single-read 150-cycle Illumina NextSeq 550 flow cell. Processing in the source paper ran as follows. Because only junctional sequences without quality scores were contained in the immunoSEQ output, filtering matching that applied to full-length reads could not be performed. Sequences were annotated with PyIR, a Python wrapper for IgBLAST v1.9, and V/J genes and CDR3 were assigned using IMGT germline references. Reads were removed for weak V/J assignments (E-value above 1e-6), missing CDR3, stop codons, out-of-frame junctions, or ambiguous translated residues. V3J clonotypes were defined as sequences sharing an identical inferred V gene, J gene, and CDR3 amino acid sequence. To compute the percentage overlap between repertoires, the number of shared unique clonotypes was divided by the size of the smaller repertoire. Richness of each repertoire was evaluated using RTK rarefaction, the Chao1 estimator, and Recon v2.1 estimates of unobserved clonotypes. Generation probabilities for all TCRbeta clonotypes obtained by the gDNA method from several donors were computed using OLGA. TCRdb retrieved this table from immuneACCESS and kept in-frame rearrangements only. Not all clones are present; in checked studies, unresolved V genes account for under half, and no reason is known for the remainder. V and J calls and clone size are given by that table; D and trimming were obtained from the DNA. The sample table shows some 2 million clones, and approximately 95% are seen once. The ten largest clones capture approximately 0.13% of the sample.

The paper as a whole reports these results and caveats: Sharing across a handful of donors was observed for about 5% of naive CD4, less than 4% of naive CD8, 2% to 2.5% of memory CD4, and around 0.42% of memory CD8 clonotypes. Clonotypes shared by all four sorted-subset donors showed higher generation probabilities than non-shared clonotypes. Estimated clonotype richness was generally larger for naive than for memory subsets. Even with the large sequencing depth, rarefaction of the sorted-subset datasets indicated that sequencing was incomplete. Sampling was restricted to blood, and TCR repertoires in tissue are likely to differ from TCR repertoires in blood. Based on pairwise subsampling, the degree of clonotype sharing among donors was expected to be affected by sequencing depth. Because the study included only a small number of donors, the genetic and exposure-history diversity represented was limited.

A word on this clone: Its antigen is unknown. Base qualities are not provided; no much larger clone lies one nucleotide away.

The donors were healthy, HIV-negative adults who had no recently reported acute infections or vaccinations. Every donor was a Caucasian adult residing in Nashville, Tennessee, USA. CD4+ T cells were enriched through magnetic negative selection, after which naive cells were positively selected on CD45RA and the remaining negative fraction served as the memory subset. After blood collection by leukapheresis, PBMCs were isolated using Ficoll-Histopaque density gradient centrifugation and then cryopreserved in the vapor phase of liquid nitrogen. Purity and quantity of every magnetically sorted T cell population were checked by analytical flow cytometry. Genomic DNA was isolated from each sorted fraction and quantified by UV absorbance on a Nanodrop 2000c. The CDR1 and CDR2 encoded by the germline V gene (reference sequence) are WNHNN and SYGVQD. From its cysteine to its phenylalanine, the CDR3 spans 13 amino acids. Just CDR3 DNA is preserved here, 39 bases in frame from base 1. V is shortened by 5 bases, J by 0 bases, and the region joining them spans 8 bases.

The TCR sequence derives from a man aged 18 to 30 in good health. The sequencing input was naive CD4+ T cells sorted from blood. Per the publication, the cell subset or site label means: CD45RA+ positively selected. The rearrangement combines TRBV10-1 with TRBJ2-7; the D gene lacks a confident call. The encoded CDR3 is CASSKGSSYEQYF. The sequenced DNA is TGCGCCAGCAGTAAGGGAAGCTCCTACGAGCAGTACTTC.